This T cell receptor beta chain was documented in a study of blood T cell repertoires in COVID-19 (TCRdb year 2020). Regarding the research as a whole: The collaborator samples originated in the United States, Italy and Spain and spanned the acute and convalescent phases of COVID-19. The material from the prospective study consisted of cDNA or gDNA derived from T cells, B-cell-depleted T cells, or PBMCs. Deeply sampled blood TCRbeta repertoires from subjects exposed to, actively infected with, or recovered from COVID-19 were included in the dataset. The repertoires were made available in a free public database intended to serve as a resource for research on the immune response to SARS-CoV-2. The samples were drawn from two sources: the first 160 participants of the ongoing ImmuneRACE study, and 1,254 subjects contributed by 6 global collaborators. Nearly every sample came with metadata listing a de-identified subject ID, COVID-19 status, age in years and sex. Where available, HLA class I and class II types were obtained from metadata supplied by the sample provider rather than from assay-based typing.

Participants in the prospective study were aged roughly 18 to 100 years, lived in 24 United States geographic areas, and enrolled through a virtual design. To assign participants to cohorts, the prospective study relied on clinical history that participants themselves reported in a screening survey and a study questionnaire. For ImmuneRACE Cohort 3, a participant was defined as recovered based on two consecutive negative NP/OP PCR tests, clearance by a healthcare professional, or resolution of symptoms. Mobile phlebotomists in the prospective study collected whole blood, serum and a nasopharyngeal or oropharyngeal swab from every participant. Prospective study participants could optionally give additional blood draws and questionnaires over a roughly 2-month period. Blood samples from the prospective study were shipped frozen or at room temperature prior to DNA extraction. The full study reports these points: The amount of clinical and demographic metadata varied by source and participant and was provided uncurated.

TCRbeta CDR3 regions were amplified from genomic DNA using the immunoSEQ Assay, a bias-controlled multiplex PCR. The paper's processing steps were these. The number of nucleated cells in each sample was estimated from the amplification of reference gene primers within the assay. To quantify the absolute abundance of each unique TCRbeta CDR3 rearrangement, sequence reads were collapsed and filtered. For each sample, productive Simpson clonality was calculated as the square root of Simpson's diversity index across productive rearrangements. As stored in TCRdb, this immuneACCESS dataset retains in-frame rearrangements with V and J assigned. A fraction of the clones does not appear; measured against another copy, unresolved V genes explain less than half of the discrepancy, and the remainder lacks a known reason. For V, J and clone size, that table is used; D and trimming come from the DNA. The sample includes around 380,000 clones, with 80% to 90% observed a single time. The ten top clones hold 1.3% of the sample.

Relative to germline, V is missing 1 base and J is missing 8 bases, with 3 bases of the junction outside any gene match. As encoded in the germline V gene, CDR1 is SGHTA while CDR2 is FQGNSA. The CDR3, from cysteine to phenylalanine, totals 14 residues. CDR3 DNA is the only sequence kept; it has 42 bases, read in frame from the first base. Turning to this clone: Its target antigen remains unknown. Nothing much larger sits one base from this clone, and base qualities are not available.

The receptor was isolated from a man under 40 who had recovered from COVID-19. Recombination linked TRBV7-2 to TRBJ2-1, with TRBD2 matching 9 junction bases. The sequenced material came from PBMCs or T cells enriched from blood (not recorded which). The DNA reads TGTGCCAGCAGCTTAGGCGGGGGGGCCCATGAGCAGTTCTTC. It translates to CASSLGGGAHEQFF.